This T cell receptor (beta chain) was profiled in a study of blood T cell repertoires in COVID-19 (TCRdb year 2020). Notes on the research overall: The collaborator samples originated in the United States, Italy and Spain and spanned the acute and convalescent phases of COVID-19. Samples came from the ongoing ImmuneRACE study (first 160 participants) plus 1,254 subjects from 6 global collaborators. The repertoires were released in a freely available public database intended as a resource for research on the immune response to SARS-CoV-2. HLA class I and class II types, where available, came from metadata supplied by the sample provider rather than from assay-based typing. A de-identified subject ID, COVID-19 status, age in years and sex were almost always included in the sample metadata. The prospective study material was composed of cDNA or gDNA derived from T cells, B-cell-depleted T cells, or PBMCs. Subjects who had been exposed to COVID-19, were actively infected with it, or had recovered from it provided the deeply sampled blood TCRbeta repertoires that made up the dataset.

The CDR3 measures 14 amino acids from cysteine to phenylalanine. The read is trimmed to its CDR3 DNA, 42 bases read in frame from base 1. From a lookup of the germline V gene, CDR1 and CDR2 are SGDLS and YYNGEE. V and J are truncated by 0 bases and 3 bases respectively, leaving an intervening sequence of 7 bases. With regard to this clone: Its cognate antigen has yet to be identified. No qualities accompany the bases; no much larger clone lies one base away.

Results the study describes overall, beyond this receptor: The amount of clinical and demographic metadata varied by source and participant and was provided uncurated.

Whole blood was collected in K2EDTA tubes by collaborating institutions according to the institutions' own protocols. For TCRbeta analysis, collaborators shipped samples in one of three forms: frozen whole blood, isolated PBMCs, or DNA extracted from either of those sample types. The immunoSEQ Assay, a bias-controlled multiplex PCR, was used to amplify TCRbeta CDR3 regions from genomic DNA. The paper's data handling went like this. The number of nucleated cells in each sample was estimated by amplification of reference gene primers within the assay. To quantify the absolute abundance of each unique TCRbeta CDR3 rearrangement, sequence reads were collapsed and filtered. For each sample, productive Simpson clonality was calculated by taking the square root of Simpson's diversity index across productive rearrangements. The source is immuneACCESS, and TCRdb retained only in-frame sequences with V and J called. Part of the clones is not carried over; for the studies checked, unresolved V genes explain less than half of this, and the remainder is unexplained. That table furnishes V, J and clone size, whereas the DNA furnished D and trimming. Across this sample there are around 53,000 clones, with less than 85% seen only once. The ten biggest clones cover about a sixth of the sample.

The clonotype originates from a man aged 65-85 years with active COVID-19. Sequences were obtained from peripheral blood. The rearrangement joined TRBV9 to TRBJ2-1; the D gene is perhaps TRBD2, from 5 matching bases. The DNA sequence reads TGTGCCAGCAGCGTAGGAGGGAACTACAATGAGCAGTTCTTC. It translates to CASSVGGNYNEQFF.